One sample yielded the 7 T cell receptor beta chains listed below, sequenced in a study of Tregs in tolerant kidney transplant recipients (dated by TCRdb to the late 2010s). Library generation was performed with the immunoSEQ multiplex PCR assay. The clones in this table, taken by TCRdb from immuneACCESS, are in-frame only. Not every clone is retained; where verified, under half of the shortfall comes from an unresolved V gene, and the cause of the rest is unknown. Counted in this sample were approximately 90,000 clones; approximately 90% of them appeared once. About 4.9% of the sample is held by the ten biggest clonotypes. The sample consisted of CD8+ T cells from blood. The receptors here all came from a human donor in good health.

This chain's CDR3 is CASSLTDTQYF. DNA of the CDR3: TGTGCCAGCAGCCTGACAGATACGCAGTATTTT. This sequence joins TRBV7-8 and TRBJ2-3; D remains ambiguous. Germline CDR1 reads SGHVS; CDR2 reads FQNEAQ. Between the trimmed V and J ends, which lost 5 bases and 3 bases, there was a span of 3 bases. The CDR3 runs to 11 residues. Complete variable domain (other parts from reference TRBV7-8 and TRBJ2-3): GAGVSQSPRYKVAKRGQDVALRCDPISGHVSLFWYQQALGQGPEFLTYFQNEAQLDKSGLPSDRFFAERPEGSVSTLKIQRTQQEDSAVYLCASSLTDTQYFGPGTRLTVL.

The genes are TRBV29-1 and TRBJ1-2, with a weak D call TRBD1 (5 bases). Germline loops: CDR1 SQVTM, CDR2 ANQGSEA. This CDR3 region has 10 residues. V was clipped by 4 bases and J by 8 bases, with 8 bases between them. DNA for the CDR3: TGCAGCGTTGTGGGGGACGGCTACACCTTC. As protein: CSVVGDGYTF.

This clone is a singleton in its sample. V and J are TRBV19 and TRBJ1-5, with D possibly TRBD1 on 5 matching bases. CDR1 LNHDA and CDR2 SQIVND come from the germline V gene (reference sequence). The CDR3 extends over 15 amino acids. Deletions cut 4 bases from V and 0 bases from J, with 10 bases between. CDR3 coding DNA: TGTGCCAGTAGTACCGGGACGTCTAGCAATCAGCCCCAGCATTTT. Its translation is CASSTGTSSNQPQHF.

This chain connects TRBV6-1 to TRBJ2-3; D is unclear. CDR1 is MNHNS, CDR2 SASEGT, per germline. The CDR3 extends over 11 amino acids. Trimming pared 8 bases from V and 7 bases from J, leaving 10 bases between. This chain's CDR3 is CASEFGYTQYF. CDR3 DNA: TGTGCCAGCGAGTTCGGATATACGCAGTATTTT.

The chain is built from TRBV7-9 and TRBJ2-5, with TRBD2 matching 9 bases. Germline CDR1 reads SEHNR; CDR2 reads FQNEAQ (reference sequence). The CDR3 loop spans 18 amino acids. With 4 bases clipped from V and 5 bases from J, the junction kept 17 bases outside the gene matches. CDR3 loop: CASSSPSGSGGGYETQYF. DNA for the CDR3: TGTGCCAGCAGCTCCCCGTCTGGTAGCGGGGGTGGGTATGAGACCCAGTACTTC.

The chain recombines TRBV27 with TRBJ1-5; D perhaps matches TRBD1 (5 bases). Between the trimmed V and J ends, which lost 6 bases and 6 bases, there was a span of 15 bases. Germline V gene lookup returns CDR1 MNHEY and CDR2 SMNVEV (reference sequence). CDR3 length equals 14 residues. This chain's CDR3 is CASREPGMGQPQHF. CDR3 in DNA: TGTGCCAGCAGGGAACCAGGGATGGGTCAGCCCCAGCATTTT.

The chain links TRBV4-2 to TRBJ1-4; maybe TRBD1 (5 bases). The CDR3 is 17 amino acids. CDR1 LGHNA and CDR2 YNFKEQ come from the germline V gene. V was shortened by 0 bases and J by 7 bases, with 18 bases between the two germline ends. Here the CDR3 DNA reads TGTGCCAGCAGCCAAGATTATGCGGGGGAGGTATTTGAAAAACTGTTTTTT. Its protein is CASSQDYAGEVFEKLFF.